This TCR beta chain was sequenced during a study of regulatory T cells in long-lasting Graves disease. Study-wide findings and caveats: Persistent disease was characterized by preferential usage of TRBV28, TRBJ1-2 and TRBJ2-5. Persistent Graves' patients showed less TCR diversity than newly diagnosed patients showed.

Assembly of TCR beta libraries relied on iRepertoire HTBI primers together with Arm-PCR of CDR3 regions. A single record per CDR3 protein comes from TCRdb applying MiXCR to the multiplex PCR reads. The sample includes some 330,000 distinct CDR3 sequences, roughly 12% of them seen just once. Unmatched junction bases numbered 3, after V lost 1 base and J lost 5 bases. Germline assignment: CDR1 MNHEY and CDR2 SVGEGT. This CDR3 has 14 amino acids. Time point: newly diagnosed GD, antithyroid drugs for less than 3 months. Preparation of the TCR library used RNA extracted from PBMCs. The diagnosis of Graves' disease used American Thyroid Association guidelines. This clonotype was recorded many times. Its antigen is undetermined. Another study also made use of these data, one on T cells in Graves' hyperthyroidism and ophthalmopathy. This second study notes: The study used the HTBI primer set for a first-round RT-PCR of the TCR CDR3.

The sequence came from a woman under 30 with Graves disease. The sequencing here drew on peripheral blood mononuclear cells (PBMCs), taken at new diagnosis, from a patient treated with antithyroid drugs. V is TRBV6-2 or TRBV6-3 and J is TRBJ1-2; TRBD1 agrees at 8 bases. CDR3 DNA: TGTGCCAGCAGTTACTTAACAGGGGGTTATGGCTACACCTTC. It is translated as CASSYLTGGYGYTF.